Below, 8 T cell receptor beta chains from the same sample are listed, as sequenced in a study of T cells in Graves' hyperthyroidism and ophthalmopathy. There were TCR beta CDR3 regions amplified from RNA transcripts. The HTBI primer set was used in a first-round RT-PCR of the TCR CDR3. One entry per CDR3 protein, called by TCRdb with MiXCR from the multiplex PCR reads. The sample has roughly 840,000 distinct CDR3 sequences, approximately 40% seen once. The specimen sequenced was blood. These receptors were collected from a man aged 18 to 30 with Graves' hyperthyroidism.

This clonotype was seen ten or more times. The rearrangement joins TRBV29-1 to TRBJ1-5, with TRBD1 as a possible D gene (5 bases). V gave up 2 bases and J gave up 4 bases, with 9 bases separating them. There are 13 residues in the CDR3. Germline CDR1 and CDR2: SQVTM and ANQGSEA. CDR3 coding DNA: TGCAGCGTTGAATTGGGGCGGAATCAGCCCCAGCATTTT. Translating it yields CSVELGRNQPQHF.

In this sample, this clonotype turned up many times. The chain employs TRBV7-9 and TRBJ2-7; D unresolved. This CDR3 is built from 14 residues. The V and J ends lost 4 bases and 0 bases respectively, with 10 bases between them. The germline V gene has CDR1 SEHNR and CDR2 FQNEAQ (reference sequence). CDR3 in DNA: TGTGCCAGCAGCTCCCCCCTTAGCTCCTACGAGCAGTACTTC. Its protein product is CASSSPLSSYEQYF. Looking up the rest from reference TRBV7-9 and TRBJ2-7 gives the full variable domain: DTGVSQNPRHKITKRGQNVTFRCDPISEHNRLYWYRQTLGQGPEFLTYFQNEAQLEKSRLLSDRFSAERPKGSFSTLEIQRTEQGDSAMYLCASSSPLSSYEQYFGPGTRLTVT.

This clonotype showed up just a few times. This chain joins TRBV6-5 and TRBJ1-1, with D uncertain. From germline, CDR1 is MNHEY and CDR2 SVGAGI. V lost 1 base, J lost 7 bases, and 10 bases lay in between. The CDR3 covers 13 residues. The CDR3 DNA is TGTGCCAGCAGTTACTTGGCAGAGAGTGAAGCTTTCTTT. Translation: CASSYLAESEAFF.

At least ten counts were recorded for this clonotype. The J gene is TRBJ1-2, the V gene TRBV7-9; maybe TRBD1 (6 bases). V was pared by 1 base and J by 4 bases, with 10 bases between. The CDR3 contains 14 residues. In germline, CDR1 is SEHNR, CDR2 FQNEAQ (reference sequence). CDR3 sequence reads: CASSLGTAFYGYTF. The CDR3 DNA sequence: TGTGCCAGCAGCTTAGGGACAGCCTTCTATGGCTACACCTTC.

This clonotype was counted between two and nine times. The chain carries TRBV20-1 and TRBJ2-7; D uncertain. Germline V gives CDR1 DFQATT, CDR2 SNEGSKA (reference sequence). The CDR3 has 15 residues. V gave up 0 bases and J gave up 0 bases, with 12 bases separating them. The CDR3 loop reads CSARDRVRHSYEQYF. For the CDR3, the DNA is TGCAGTGCTAGAGATCGGGTACGGCACTCCTACGAGCAGTACTTC.

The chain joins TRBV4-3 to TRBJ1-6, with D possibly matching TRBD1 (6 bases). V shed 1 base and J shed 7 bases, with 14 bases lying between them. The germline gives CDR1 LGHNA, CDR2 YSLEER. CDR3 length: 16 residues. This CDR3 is CASSQGAGAKNSPLHF. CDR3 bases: TGCGCCAGCAGCCAAGGGGCGGGGGCGAAAAATTCACCCCTCCACTTT.

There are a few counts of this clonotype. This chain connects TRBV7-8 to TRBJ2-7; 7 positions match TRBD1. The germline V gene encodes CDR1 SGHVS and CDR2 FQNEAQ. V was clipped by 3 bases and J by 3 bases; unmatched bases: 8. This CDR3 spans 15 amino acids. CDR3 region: CASSFGTDSYYEQYF. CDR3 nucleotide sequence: TGTGCCAGCAGCTTCGGGACAGATAGTTACTACGAGCAGTACTTC.

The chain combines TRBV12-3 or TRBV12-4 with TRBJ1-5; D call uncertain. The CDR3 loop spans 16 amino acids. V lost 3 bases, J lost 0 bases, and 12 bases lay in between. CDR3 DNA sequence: TGTGCCAGCAGTTTGGGTCTGGACGGTAGCAATCAGCCCCAGCATTTT. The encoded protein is CASSLGLDGSNQPQHF.